This T cell receptor (beta chain) was captured by sequencing in a study of cytomegalovirus exposure and HLA in healthy donors. For this clone: Its antigen remains unknown.

Trimming pared 7 bases from V and 2 bases from J, leaving 4 bases between. Germline values: CDR1 DFQATT, CDR2 SNEGSKA (reference sequence). The CDR3 runs to 10 residues. Produced via immunoSEQ multiplex PCR; TCRdb's table is partial and in-frame only. The table shows 250,000 to 400,000 clones, with approximately 91% occurring only once. Overall study results and limits: A few chains tied to CMV proved CMV antigen-specific in vitro.

This TCR was recovered from a man between 25 and 39 years old in good health and CMV-seronegative. The sequenced sample was PBMCs. The rearrangement joins TRBV20-1 to TRBJ2-3; no clear D. The CDR3, as DNA: TGCAGTGTACTCACAGATACGCAGTATTTT. As protein: CSVLTDTQYF.